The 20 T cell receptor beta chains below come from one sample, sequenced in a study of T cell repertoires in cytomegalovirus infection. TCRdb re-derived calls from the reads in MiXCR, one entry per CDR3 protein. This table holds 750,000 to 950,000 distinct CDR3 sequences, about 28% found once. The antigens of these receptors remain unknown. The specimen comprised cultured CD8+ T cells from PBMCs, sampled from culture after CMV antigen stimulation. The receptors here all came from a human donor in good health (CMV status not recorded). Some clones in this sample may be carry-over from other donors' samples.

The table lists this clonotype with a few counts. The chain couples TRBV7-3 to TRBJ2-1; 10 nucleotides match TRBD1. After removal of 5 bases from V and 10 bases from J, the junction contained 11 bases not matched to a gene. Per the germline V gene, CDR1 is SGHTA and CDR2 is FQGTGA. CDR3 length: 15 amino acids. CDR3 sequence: CASSKERQGAREQFF. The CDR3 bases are TGTGCCAGCAGCAAAGAACGACAGGGGGCGAGGGAGCAGTTCTTC.

CDR3 DNA: TGTGCCATCAGTGAGTCGGGGACAGGGGCGTTCCACACCGGGGAGCTGTTTTTT. This gives the protein CAISESGTGAFHTGELFF. This chain links TRBV10-3 with TRBJ2-2; 10 bases align to TRBD1. The CDR3 consists of 18 residues. V trimming: 0 bases; J trimming: 3 bases; junction bases outside the gene matches: 7. Germline lookup yields CDR1 ENHRY and CDR2 SYGVKD.

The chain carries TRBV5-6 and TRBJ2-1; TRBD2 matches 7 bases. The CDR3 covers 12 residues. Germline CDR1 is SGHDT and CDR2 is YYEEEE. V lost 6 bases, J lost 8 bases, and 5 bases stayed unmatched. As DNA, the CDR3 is TGTGCCAGCACCCGTGGGGGGGATGAGCAGTTCTTC. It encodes CASTRGGDEQFF.

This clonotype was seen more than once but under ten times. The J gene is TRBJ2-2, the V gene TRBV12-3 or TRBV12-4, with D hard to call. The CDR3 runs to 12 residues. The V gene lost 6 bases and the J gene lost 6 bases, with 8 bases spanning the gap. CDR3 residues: CASSPMAGELFF. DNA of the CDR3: TGTGCCAGCAGCCCTATGGCCGGGGAGCTGTTTTTT.

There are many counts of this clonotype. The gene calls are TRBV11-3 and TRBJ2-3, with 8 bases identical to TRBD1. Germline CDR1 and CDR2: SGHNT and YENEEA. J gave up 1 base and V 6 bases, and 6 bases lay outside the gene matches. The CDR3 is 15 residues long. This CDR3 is CASSPPGQGTDTQYF. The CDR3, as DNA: TGTGCCAGCAGTCCGCCGGGACAGGGCACAGATACGCAGTATTTT.

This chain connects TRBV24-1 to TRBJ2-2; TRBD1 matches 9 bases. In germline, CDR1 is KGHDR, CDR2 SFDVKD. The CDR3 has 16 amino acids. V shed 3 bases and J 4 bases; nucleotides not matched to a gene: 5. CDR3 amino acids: CATSDIRTGATGELFF. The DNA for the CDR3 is TGTGCCACCAGTGATATTCGGACAGGGGCCACCGGGGAGCTGTTTTTT.

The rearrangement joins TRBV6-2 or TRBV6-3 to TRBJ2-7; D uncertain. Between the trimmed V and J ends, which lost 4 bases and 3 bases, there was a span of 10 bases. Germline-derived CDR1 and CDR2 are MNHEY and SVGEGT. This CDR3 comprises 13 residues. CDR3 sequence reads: CASSLELYYEQYV. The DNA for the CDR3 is TGTGCCAGCAGTTTGGAACTTTACTACGAGCAGTACGTC.

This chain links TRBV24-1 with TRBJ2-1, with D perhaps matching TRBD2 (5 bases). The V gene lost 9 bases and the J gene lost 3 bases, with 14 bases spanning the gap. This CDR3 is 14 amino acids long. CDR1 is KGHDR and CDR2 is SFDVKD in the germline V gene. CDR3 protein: CATGPGSDYNEQFF. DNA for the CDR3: TGTGCCACCGGTCCGGGGAGCGACTACAATGAGCAGTTCTTC.

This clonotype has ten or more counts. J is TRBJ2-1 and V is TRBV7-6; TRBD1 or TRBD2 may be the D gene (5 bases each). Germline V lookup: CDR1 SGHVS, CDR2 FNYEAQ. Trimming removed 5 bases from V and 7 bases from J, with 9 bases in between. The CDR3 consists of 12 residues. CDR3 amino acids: CASSRDVNEQFF. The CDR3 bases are TGTGCCAGCAGCCGGGACGTTAATGAGCAGTTCTTC.

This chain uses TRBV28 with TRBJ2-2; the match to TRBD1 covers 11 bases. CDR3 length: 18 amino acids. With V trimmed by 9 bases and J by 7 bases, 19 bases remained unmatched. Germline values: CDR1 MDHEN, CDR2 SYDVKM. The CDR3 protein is CARNLPGQGDPPYGELFF. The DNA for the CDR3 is TGTGCCAGAAATCTGCCGGGACAGGGGGACCCTCCTTACGGGGAGCTGTTTTTT.

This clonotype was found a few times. As DNA, the CDR3 is TGCGCCAGCAGTGAAGGGCAGGACACTGAAGCTTTCTTT. Its protein is CASSEGQDTEAFF. This rearrangement joins TRBV10-1 to TRBJ1-1; D gene unclear. Per germline, CDR1 WNHNN and CDR2 SYGVQD (reference sequence). The CDR3 contains 13 residues. V shed 3 bases and J shed 3 bases, with 8 bases lying between them.

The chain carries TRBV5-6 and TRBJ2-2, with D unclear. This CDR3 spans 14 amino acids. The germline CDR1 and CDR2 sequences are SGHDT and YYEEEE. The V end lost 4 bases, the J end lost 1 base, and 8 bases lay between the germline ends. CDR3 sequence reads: CASSQVQNTGELFF. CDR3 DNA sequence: TGTGCCAGCAGCCAGGTCCAGAACACCGGGGAGCTGTTTTTT.

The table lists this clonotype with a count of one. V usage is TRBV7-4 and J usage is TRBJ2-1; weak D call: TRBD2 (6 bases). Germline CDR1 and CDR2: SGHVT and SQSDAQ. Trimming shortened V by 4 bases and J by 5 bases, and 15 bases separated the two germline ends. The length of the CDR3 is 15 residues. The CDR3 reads CASSSLGGSDNEQFF. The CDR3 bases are TGTGCCAGCAGCTCCTTGGGGGGAAGTGACAATGAGCAGTTCTTC.

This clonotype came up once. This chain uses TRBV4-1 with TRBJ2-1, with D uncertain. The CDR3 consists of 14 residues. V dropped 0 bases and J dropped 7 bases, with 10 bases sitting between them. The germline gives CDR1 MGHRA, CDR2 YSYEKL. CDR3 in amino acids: CASSQDAGENEQFF. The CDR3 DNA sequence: TGCGCCAGCAGCCAAGATGCCGGCGAAAATGAGCAGTTCTTC.

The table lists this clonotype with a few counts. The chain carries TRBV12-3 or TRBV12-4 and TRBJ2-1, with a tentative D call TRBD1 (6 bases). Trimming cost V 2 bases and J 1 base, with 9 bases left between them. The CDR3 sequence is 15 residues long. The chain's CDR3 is CASSLQGQSYNEQFF. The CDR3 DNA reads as TGTGCCAGCAGTTTACAGGGGCAGTCCTACAATGAGCAGTTCTTC.

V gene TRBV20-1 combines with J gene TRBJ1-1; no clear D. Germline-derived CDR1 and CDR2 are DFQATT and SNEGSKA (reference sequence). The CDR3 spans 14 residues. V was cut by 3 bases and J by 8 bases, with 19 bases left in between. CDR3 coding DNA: TGCAGTGCTAGTCTCTATCCGGGTAATTACGAAGCTTTCTTT. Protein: CSASLYPGNYEAFF.

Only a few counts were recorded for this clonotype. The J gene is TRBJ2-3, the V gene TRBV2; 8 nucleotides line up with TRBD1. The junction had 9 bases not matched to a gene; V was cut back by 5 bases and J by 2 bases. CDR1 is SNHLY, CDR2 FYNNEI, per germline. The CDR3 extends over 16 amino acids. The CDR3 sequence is CASSTRGPTNTDTQYF. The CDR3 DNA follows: TGTGCCAGCAGTACCAGGGGGCCCACGAACACAGATACGCAGTATTTT.

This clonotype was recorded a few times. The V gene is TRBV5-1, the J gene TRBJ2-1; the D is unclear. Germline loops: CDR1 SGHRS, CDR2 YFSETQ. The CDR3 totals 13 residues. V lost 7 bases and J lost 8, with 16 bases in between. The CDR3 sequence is CASVGWSVDEQFF. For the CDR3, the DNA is TGCGCCAGCGTAGGGTGGTCCGTGGATGAGCAGTTCTTC.

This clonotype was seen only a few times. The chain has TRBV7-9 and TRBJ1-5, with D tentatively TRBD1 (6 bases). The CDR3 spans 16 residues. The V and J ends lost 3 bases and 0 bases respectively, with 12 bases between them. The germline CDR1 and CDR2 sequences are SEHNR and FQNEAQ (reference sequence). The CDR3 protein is CASSFGTIYSNQPQHF. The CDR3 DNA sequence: TGTGCCAGCAGCTTCGGGACAATTTATAGCAATCAGCCCCAGCATTTT.

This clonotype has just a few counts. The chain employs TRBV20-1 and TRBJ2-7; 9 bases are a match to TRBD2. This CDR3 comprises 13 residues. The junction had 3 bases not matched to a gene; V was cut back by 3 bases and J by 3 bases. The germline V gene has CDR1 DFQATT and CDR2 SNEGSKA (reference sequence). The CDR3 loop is CSARGLAVYEQYV. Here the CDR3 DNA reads TGCAGTGCTAGGGGACTAGCAGTCTACGAGCAGTACGTC.